The present entry profiles one T cell receptor (beta chain) with its context. No antigen is known for it. Nothing much larger sits one base from this clone, and base qualities are not available. Amplification of TCR-beta CDR3 regions from genomic DNA was performed with the immunoSEQ v4 bias-controlled multiplex PCR assay, which was run blinded to group allocation. To estimate nucleated cell and T cell quantities per sample, reference gene primers were included together with the TCR-beta primers. Sequencing of the libraries was performed on an Illumina MiSeq with a 100-cycle paired-end protocol. The authors' pipeline ran thus. The immunoSEQ Analyzer software was used to calculate diversity and richness, with richness measured by iChao1 and clonality based on Pielou evenness and Shannon diversity (range 0-1, where higher values mean less diversity). CDR3 amino acid sequences together with V/J genes were queried against VDJdb for CMV, EBV and influenza A specificities, with confidence 3 and substitution 2 applied. TCR-beta amino acid clonotype overlap between villitis of unknown etiology, infectious villitis and control repertoires was assessed with the Morisita-Horn index. The table was pulled from immuneACCESS by TCRdb, which kept in-frame rearrangements only. Such tables lose some clones; where checked, under half of the loss comes from unresolved V genes, and the rest has no known cause. Clonal size and the V and J genes are those of that table, whereas D and trimming came from the DNA. The sample yields 2,500 to 3,500 clones; approximately 68% were counted once. The top ten hold roughly a sixth of the sample.

Five infectious villitis placentae were included, four with confirmed cytomegalovirus and one with Toxoplasma gondii, and were not matched to other groups. The mothers in the infectious villitis group were younger, carried smaller fetuses, and either delivered preterm or experienced intrauterine demise in two cases. After delivery, placentae were collected and subjected to gross and histological evaluation prior to the selection of archival tissue. Five 10-micron scrolls were cut from each FFPE block, and DNA was isolated using the AllPrep DNA/RNA FFPE Tissue kit. NanoDrop was used to check DNA concentration and purity, while a Bioanalyzer was used to assess RNA quality. The germline V gene sets CDR1 to MGHRA and CDR2 to YSYEKL. Including the terminal cysteine and phenylalanine, the CDR3 comprises 13 residues. CDR3 DNA is the only sequence kept; it has 39 bases, read in frame from the first base. V loses 4 bases of germline sequence and J loses 5 bases, and the interval between the two ends is 9 bases.

This sample stems from a study of T cells in placental villitis. Background for the entire study: The study compared placental TCR-beta repertoires across villitis of unknown etiology, gestational-age-matched unaffected controls, and infectious villitis to test an allograft-versus-infection hypothesis.

Summary of the overall study and its limitations: With bulk tissue sequencing, helper, regulatory or cytotoxic T cells could not be distinguished, nor could maternal versus fetal T cells, and gamma-delta receptors were excluded. Small amounts of decidua were contained in the paraffin blocks, so some of the captured T cells, especially in controls, may have been decidual rather than villous infiltrates. CMV-specific clone frequencies were lower in villitis of unknown etiology than in infectious CMV cases (roughly 0.00093 vs 0.011), and villitis of unknown etiology did not differ from controls on this measure.

This clonotype was obtained from a human patient with infectious villitis; the placental T cells may come from both mother and fetus. The chain was built from TRBV4-1 and TRBJ2-1; TRBD2 is perhaps the D gene, given 5 matching bases. The sample was placental tissue containing maternal and fetal cells. The bases are TGCGCCAGCAGCCTAGAGGGCCACAATGAGCAGTTCTTC. Protein translation: CASSLEGHNEQFF.